The 12 T cell receptor beta chains below were found in one sample sequenced in a study of beta chain features in type 1 diabetes (dated by TCRdb to 2016 to 2018). Library preparation employed the immunoSEQ multiplex PCR assay. All of the isolated RNA was reverse transcribed with the High Capacity cDNA Reverse Transcription Kit, so expressed TCRB transcripts were sequenced. TCRdb carries this immuneACCESS record with in-frame sequences only. Its versions omit some clonotypes, under half of them owing to an unresolved V gene in the studies checked, with the rest unexplained. The sample table contains 600,000 or so clones; only one count was recorded for about an eighth of them. Around 0.04% of the sample comes from the top ten. The antigens these receptors bind are not known. Findings and caveats that apply to the study as a whole: Type 1 diabetes patients showed a moderate but significant shortening of TCRB CDR3 length in all four CD4+ subsets.

Input material: naive CD4+ T cells from blood. In the paper's terms, the cell subset or site label means: true naive CD4+ T cells. The receptors come from a man between 18 and 35 years old with type 1 diabetes.

This sequence joins TRBV7-9 and TRBJ1-3; D call uncertain. This CDR3 region has 12 residues. Germline V gene data show CDR1 as SEHNR and CDR2 as FQNEAQ (reference sequence). Trimming shortened V by 5 bases and J by 0 bases, and 2 bases separated the two germline ends. The CDR3 coding sequence is TGTGCCAGCAGCAACTCTGGAAACACCATATATTTT. This sequence encodes CASSNSGNTIYF.

The gene calls are TRBV4-1 and TRBJ2-2; D unresolved. The V end lost 3 bases, the J end lost 3 bases, and 11 bases lay between the germline ends. Germline V gene data show CDR1 as MGHRA and CDR2 as YSYEKL. This CDR3 is 15 amino acids long. CDR3 residues: CASSQKLWDTGELFF. DNA for the CDR3: TGCGCCAGCAGCCAGAAGTTGTGGGACACCGGGGAGCTGTTTTTT.

This clone was counted between two and nine times. The chain recombines TRBV11-2 with TRBJ2-3; the D gene is possibly TRBD2 (6 bases). V was cut by 5 bases and J by 5 bases, with 14 bases left in between. CDR1 is SGHAT and CDR2 is FQNNGV in the germline V gene. The CDR3 extends over 14 amino acids. CDR3 amino acids: CASSPREEIDTQYF. The CDR3 nucleotides are TGTGCCAGCAGCCCAAGGGAGGAAATAGATACGCAGTATTTT.

The rearrangement links TRBV10-1 to TRBJ2-5; 10 positions match TRBD1. Looked up from germline, CDR1 is WNHNN and CDR2 is SYGVQD (reference sequence). This CDR3 is 16 amino acids long. V trimming: 3 bases; J trimming: 5 bases; junction bases outside the gene matches: 9. The CDR3 is CASSEGGTGVVETQYF. The DNA of the CDR3 is TGCGCCAGCAGTGAAGGCGGGACAGGGGTTGTGGAGACCCAGTACTTC.

This clone occurred a few times. The V and J genes are TRBV29-1 and TRBJ1-2; no firm D call. The germline gives CDR1 SQVTM, CDR2 ANQGSEA. Trimming pared 4 bases from V and 2 bases from J, leaving 11 bases between. This CDR3 has 13 amino acids. The CDR3 protein is CSVASLWNYGYTF. The CDR3 DNA is TGCAGCGTTGCGAGTCTTTGGAACTATGGCTACACCTTC.

This clone was counted only a few times. The rearrangement links TRBV4-3 to TRBJ2-1; 11 bases agree with TRBD2. After removal of 0 bases from V and 8 bases from J, the junction contained 15 bases not matched to a gene. Germline values: CDR1 LGHNA, CDR2 YSLEER. The CDR3 runs to 19 residues. This CDR3 reads CASSQDRAISGGAGDEQFF. The CDR3 coding sequence is TGCGCCAGCAGCCAAGATCGGGCGATTAGCGGGGGGGCAGGGGATGAGCAGTTCTTC.

The chain carries TRBV10-3 and TRBJ1-2; weak D call: TRBD1 (6 bases). The CDR3 has 13 residues. The V gene lost 5 bases and the J gene lost 7 bases, with 14 bases spanning the gap. Per germline, CDR1 ENHRY and CDR2 SYGVKD. The CDR3 spells CAISPPTGSGYTF. Here the CDR3 DNA reads TGTGCCATCAGTCCCCCGACAGGCTCTGGCTACACCTTC.

This clone was observed a handful of times. The genes are TRBV9 and TRBJ2-3; D gene ambiguous. V was cut by 4 bases and J by 2 bases, with 14 bases left in between. Germline V gives CDR1 SGDLS, CDR2 YYNGEE. The CDR3 contains 15 residues. CDR3 protein: CASSPRVLLTDTQYF. In nucleotides, the CDR3 is TGTGCCAGCAGCCCCCGGGTTCTTCTCACAGATACGCAGTATTTT.

To note about this clone: Other DNA sequences of this sample code for an identical CDR3. This rearrangement joins TRBV6-1 to TRBJ2-7, with a possible D match to TRBD1 (6 bases). The germline CDR1 and CDR2 sequences are MNHNS and SASEGT. V dropped 3 bases and J dropped 7 bases, with 16 bases sitting between them. The CDR3 is 14 residues long. CDR3 coding DNA: TGTGCCAGCAGTGAGGCACAGGGCGGAGGAGAGCAGTACTTC. Translating gives CASSEAQGGGEQYF.

V and J are TRBV7-2 and TRBJ1-4; TRBD1 matches at 8 bases. Germline CDR1 is SGHTA and CDR2 is FQGNSA. The J segment lost 8 bases and the V segment lost 1 base, leaving 0 bases of the junction unmatched. The length of the CDR3 is 13 residues. In DNA form, the CDR3 reads TGTGCCAGCAGCTTAGGACAGGGGGAAAAACTGTTTTTT. Protein sequence: CASSLGQGEKLFF.

The genes are TRBV7-6 and TRBJ2-5; TRBD2 might be the D (5 bases). Germline assignment: CDR1 SGHVS and CDR2 FNYEAQ. Trimming shortened V by 5 bases and J by 4 bases, and 11 bases separated the two germline ends. This CDR3 region has 13 residues. Here the CDR3 reads CASSDGVGETQYF. The CDR3 DNA reads TGTGCCAGCAGCGACGGGGTTGGAGAGACCCAGTACTTC.

In its sample, this clone was seen a few times. The rearrangement uses TRBV4-1 and TRBJ1-4; no clear D gene. Trimming cost V 3 bases and J 5 bases, with 13 bases left between them. CDR1 is MGHRA and CDR2 is YSYEKL in the germline V gene. The CDR3 spans 15 residues. The CDR3 protein is CASSHPDGRNEKLFF. The CDR3 coding sequence is TGCGCCAGCAGCCACCCGGACGGCAGAAATGAAAAACTGTTTTTT.